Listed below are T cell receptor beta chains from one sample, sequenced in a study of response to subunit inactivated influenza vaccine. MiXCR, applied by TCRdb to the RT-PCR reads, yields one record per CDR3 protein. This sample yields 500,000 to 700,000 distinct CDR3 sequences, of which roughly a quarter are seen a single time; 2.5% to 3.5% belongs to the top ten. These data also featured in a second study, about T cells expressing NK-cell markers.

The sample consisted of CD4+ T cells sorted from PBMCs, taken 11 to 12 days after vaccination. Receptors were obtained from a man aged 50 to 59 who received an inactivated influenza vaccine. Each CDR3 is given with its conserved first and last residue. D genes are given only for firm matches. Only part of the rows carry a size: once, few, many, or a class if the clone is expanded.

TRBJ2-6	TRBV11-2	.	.	CASSLEQIPGANVLTF	TGTGCCAGCAGCTTAGAACAGATTCCTGGGGCCAACGTCCTGACTTTC
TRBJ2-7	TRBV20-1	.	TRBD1	CSLSPGQAGITYEQYF	TGCAGTTTATCACCGGGACAGGCAGGAATAACCTACGAGCAGTACTTC
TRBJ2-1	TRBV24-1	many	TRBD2	CATSTIKLAGDSYNEQFF	TGTGCCACCAGTACGATTAAACTAGCGGGGGACTCCTACAATGAGCAGTTCTTC
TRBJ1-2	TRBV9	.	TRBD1	CASSVGNPGGNYGYTF	TGTGCCAGCAGCGTAGGAAACCCAGGGGGGAACTATGGCTACACCTTC
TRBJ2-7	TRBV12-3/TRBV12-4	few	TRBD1	CASSNAGTGREQYF	TGTGCCAGCAGCAACGCAGGGACAGGCCGGGAGCAGTACTTC
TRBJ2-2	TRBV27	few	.	CASSYVAGSNTGELFF	TGTGCCAGCAGTTACGTGGCAGGGTCGAACACCGGGGAGCTGTTTTTT
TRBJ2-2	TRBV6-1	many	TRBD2	CASSKGTSGVPGELFF	TGTGCCAGCAGCAAGGGGACTAGCGGGGTTCCCGGGGAGCTGTTTTTT
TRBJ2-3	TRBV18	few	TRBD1	CASSPGQPLDTQYF	TGTGCCAGCTCACCGGGACAGCCTCTAGATACGCAGTATTTT
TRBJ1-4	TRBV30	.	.	CAWRRGSGIEKLFF	TGTGCCTGGAGGCGGGGATCAGGGATTGAAAAACTGTTTTTT
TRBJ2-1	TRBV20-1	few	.	CSGLSLGSSYNEQFF	TGCAGTGGCCTCTCACTAGGGAGCTCCTACAATGAGCAGTTCTTC
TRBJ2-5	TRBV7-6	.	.	CASSLGVISQETQYF	TGTGCCAGCAGCTTAGGTGTGATCAGCCAGGAGACCCAGTACTTC
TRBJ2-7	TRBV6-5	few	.	CASSFDIAYEQYF	TGTGCCAGCAGTTTTGACATAGCCTACGAGCAGTACTTC
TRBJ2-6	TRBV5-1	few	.	CASSLVVGANVLTF	TGCGCCAGCAGCTTGGTCGTTGGGGCCAACGTCCTGACTTTC
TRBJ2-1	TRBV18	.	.	CASSPPRSGGDEQFF	TGTGCCAGCTCACCACCGAGGAGTGGGGGCGATGAGCAGTTCTTC
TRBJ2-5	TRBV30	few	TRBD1	CAWRTTGGRETQYF	TGTGCCTGGAGGACGACAGGGGGTAGAGAGACCCAGTACTTC
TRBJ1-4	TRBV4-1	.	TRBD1	CASNKDRANEKLFF	TGCGCCAGCAATAAGGACAGGGCTAATGAAAAACTGTTTTTT
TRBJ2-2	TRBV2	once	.	CASSATGKTGELFF	TGTGCCAGCAGTGCTACAGGGAAAACCGGGGAGCTGTTTTTT
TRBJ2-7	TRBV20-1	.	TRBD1	CSARVAGTAYEQYF	TGCAGTGCTAGAGTGGCAGGGACAGCTTACGAGCAGTACTTC
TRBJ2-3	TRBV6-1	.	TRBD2	CASSPTSGGRWDTQYF	TGTGCCAGCAGTCCGACTAGCGGGGGTCGGTGGGATACGCAGTATTTT
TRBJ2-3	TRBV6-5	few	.	CASSYNGNPDTQYF	TGTGCCAGCAGTTACAATGGTAATCCAGATACGCAGTATTTT
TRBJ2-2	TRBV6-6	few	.	CASRDGTGELFF	TGTGCCAGCAGGGATGGCACCGGGGAGCTGTTTTTT
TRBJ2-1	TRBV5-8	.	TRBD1	CASSFPGTGARNEQFF	TGTGCCAGCAGCTTCCCCGGGACAGGGGCGAGGAATGAGCAGTTCTTC
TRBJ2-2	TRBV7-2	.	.	CASSFNRNTGELFF	TGTGCCAGCAGCTTTAACAGGAACACCGGGGAGCTGTTTTTT
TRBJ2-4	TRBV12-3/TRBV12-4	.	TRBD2	CASRPRGGGESLAKNIQYF	TGTGCCAGCAGACCCCGCGGGGGAGGGGAATCCCTAGCCAAAAACATTCAGTACTTC
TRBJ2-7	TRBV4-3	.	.	CASSQERTAIYEQYF	TGCGCCAGCAGCCAAGAACGGACAGCGATCTACGAGCAGTACTTC
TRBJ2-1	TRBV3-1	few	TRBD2	CASSHAYLGLAGPYNEQFF	TGTGCCAGCAGCCACGCCTACCTTGGACTAGCGGGCCCCTACAATGAGCAGTTCTTC
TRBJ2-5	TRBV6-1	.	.	CASGRQNQETQYF	TGTGCCAGCGGTCGACAGAACCAAGAGACCCAGTACTTC
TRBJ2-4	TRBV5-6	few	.	CASSLAYGSQNIQYF	TGTGCCAGCAGCTTGGCATATGGGAGCCAAAACATTCAGTACTTC
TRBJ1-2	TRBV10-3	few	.	CAISELNYGYTF	TGTGCCATCAGTGAGCTTAACTATGGCTACACCTTC
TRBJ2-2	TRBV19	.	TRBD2	CASSHKRGRTGELFF	TGTGCCAGTAGTCATAAGCGGGGGAGGACCGGGGAGCTGTTTTTT
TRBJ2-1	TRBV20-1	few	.	CSASPLGQTGYEQFF	TGCAGTGCTAGCCCGCTAGGCCAAACTGGATATGAGCAGTTCTTC
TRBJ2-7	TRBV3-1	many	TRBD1	CASSQRHRGRPEQYF	TGTGCCAGCAGCCAGAGACACAGGGGGCGGCCCGAGCAGTACTTC
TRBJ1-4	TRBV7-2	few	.	CASSVGAANEKLFF	TGTGCCAGCAGCGTGGGAGCTGCTAATGAAAAACTGTTTTTT
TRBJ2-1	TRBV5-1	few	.	CASSLATGSRYNEQFF	TGCGCCAGCAGCTTGGCCACAGGAAGCCGTTACAATGAGCAGTTCTTC
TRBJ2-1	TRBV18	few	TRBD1	CASSYGQGTYNEQFF	TGTGCCAGCTCATACGGACAGGGTACCTACAATGAGCAGTTCTTC
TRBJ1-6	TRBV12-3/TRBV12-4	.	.	CASCLPRYNSPLHF	TGTGCCAGCTGTTTGCCGCGGTATAATTCACCCCTCCACTTT
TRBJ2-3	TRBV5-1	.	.	CASSWARDTQYF	TGCGCCAGCAGCTGGGCCAGAGATACGCAGTATTTT
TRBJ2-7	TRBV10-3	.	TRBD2	CASTALAGGFSYEQYF	TGTGCCAGCACAGCGCTAGCGGGAGGGTTCTCCTACGAGCAGTACTTC
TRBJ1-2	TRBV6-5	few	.	CASRDSLYGYTF	TGTGCCAGCAGAGACAGTCTATATGGCTACACCTTC
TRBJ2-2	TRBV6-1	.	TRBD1	CASNRGQGANTGELFF	TGTGCCAGCAACCGAGGACAGGGCGCGAACACCGGGGAGCTGTTTTTT
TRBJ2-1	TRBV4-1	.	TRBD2	CASSQEVTSGGASEQFF	TGCGCCAGCAGCCAAGAGGTGACTAGCGGGGGGGCCTCCGAGCAGTTCTTC
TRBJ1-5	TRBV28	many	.	CASSFPDQPQHF	TGTGCCAGCAGTTTTCCGGATCAGCCCCAGCATTTT
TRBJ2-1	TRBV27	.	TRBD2	CASRGLAGGDEQFF	TGTGCCAGCAGGGGACTAGCGGGAGGCGATGAGCAGTTCTTC
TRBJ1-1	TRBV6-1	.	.	CASRPSTDYTEAFF	TGTGCCAGCAGACCCTCGACAGATTACACTGAAGCTTTCTTT
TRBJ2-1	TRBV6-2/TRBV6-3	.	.	CASSTNRRRGEQFF	TGTGCCAGCAGTACGAACCGCAGACGGGGTGAGCAGTTCTTC
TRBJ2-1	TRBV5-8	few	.	CASSLAISSGLYNEQFF	TGTGCCAGCAGCTTGGCCATTTCAAGCGGACTTTACAATGAGCAGTTCTTC
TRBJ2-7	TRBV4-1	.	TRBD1	CASCRRTGGSSYEQYF	TGCGCCAGCTGCCGAAGAACAGGGGGCTCTTCCTACGAGCAGTACTTC
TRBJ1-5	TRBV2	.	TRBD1	CASSVDRVNQPQHF	TGTGCCAGCAGCGTCGACAGGGTCAATCAGCCCCAGCATTTT
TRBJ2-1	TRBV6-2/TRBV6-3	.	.	CASSSQGFNEQFF	TGTGCCAGCAGTTCTCAGGGGTTTAATGAGCAGTTCTTC
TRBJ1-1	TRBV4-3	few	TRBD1	CASSQEVRARGGRNTEAFF	TGCGCCAGCAGCCAAGAGGTCCGGGCTAGAGGGGGCAGAAACACTGAAGCTTTCTTT
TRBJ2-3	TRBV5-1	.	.	CASSLQGGQDTQYF	TGCGCCAGCAGCTTGCAGGGGGGTCAAGATACGCAGTATTTT
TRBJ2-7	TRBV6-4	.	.	CASSDSRQDSSYEQYF	TGTGCCAGCAGTGACTCGAGACAGGATAGCTCCTACGAGCAGTACTTC
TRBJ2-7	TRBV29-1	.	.	CSVGRLAHEQYF	TGCAGCGTTGGCAGATTGGCCCACGAGCAGTACTTC
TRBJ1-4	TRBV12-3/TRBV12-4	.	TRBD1	CASSYGTGYEKLFF	TGTGCCAGCAGTTACGGGACAGGGTATGAAAAACTGTTTTTT
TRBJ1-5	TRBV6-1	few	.	CASSEDPGILSNQPQHF	TGTGCCAGCAGTGAAGACCCAGGAATCCTTAGCAATCAGCCCCAGCATTTT
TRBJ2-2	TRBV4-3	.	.	CASSQAVVGAGELFF	TGCGCCAGCAGCCAAGCAGTGGTCGGAGCCGGGGAGCTGTTTTTT
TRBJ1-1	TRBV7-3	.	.	CASSSGLNPTEAFF	TGTGCCAGCAGCTCGGGTCTAAACCCCACTGAAGCTTTCTTT
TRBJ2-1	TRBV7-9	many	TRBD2	CASSPGTSGSYNEQFF	TGTGCCAGCAGCCCCGGGACTAGCGGCTCCTACAATGAGCAGTTCTTC
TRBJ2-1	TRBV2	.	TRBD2	CACCSGTSGRARSYNEQFF	TGTGCCTGCTGTTCAGGGACTAGCGGGAGGGCCAGGTCCTACAATGAGCAGTTCTTC